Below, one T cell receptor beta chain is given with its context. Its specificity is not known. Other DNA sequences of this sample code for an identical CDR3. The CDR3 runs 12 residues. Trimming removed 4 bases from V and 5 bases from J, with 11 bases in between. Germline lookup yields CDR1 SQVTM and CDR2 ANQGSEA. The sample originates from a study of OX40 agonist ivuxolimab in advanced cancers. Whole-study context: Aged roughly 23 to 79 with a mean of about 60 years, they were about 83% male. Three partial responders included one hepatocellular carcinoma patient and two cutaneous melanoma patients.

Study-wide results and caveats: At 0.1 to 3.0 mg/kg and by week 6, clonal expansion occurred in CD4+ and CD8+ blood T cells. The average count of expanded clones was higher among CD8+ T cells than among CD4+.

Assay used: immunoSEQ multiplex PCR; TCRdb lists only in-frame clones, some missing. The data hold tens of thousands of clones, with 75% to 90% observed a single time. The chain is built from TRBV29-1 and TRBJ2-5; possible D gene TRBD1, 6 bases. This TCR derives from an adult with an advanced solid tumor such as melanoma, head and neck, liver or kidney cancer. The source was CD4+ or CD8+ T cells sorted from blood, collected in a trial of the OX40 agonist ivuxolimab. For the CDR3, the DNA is TGCAGCGTTGCCAGGGGCCAGGAGACCCAGTACTTC. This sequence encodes CSVARGQETQYF. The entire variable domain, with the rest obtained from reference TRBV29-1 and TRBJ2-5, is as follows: SAVISQKPSRDICQRGTSLTIQCQVDSQVTMMFWYRQQPGQSLTLIATANQGSEATYESGFVIDKFPISRPNLTFSTLTVSNMSPEDSSIYLCSVARGQETQYFGPGTRLLVL.